Each of the 22 T cell receptor beta chains below was sequenced from the same sample in a study of cytomegalovirus exposure and HLA in healthy donors. The PCR contained 60 Vbeta and 13 Jbeta primers. Assay: immunoSEQ multiplex PCR; the TCRdb copy retains only in-frame clones and omits some. The table lists 100,000 to 150,000 clones, 87% of them singletons, with roughly 5% in the top ten. The sample was PBMCs. The origin of the receptors is a woman aged 25 to 39 in good health and CMV-seronegative.

The CDR3 DNA sequence: TGTGCCAGCAGGACCTCGGACGGGAGTGGTCTCACCGGGGAGCTGTTTTTT. This translates into CASRTSDGSGLTGELFF. V is TRBV28 and J is TRBJ2-2; D perhaps matches TRBD2 (6 bases). This CDR3 has 17 residues. Trimming removed 6 bases from V and 4 bases from J, with 21 bases in between. Germline V gives CDR1 MDHEN, CDR2 SYDVKM.

The chain has TRBV7-2 and TRBJ2-5; 11 bases line up with TRBD2. Germline V CDR1 and CDR2: SGHTA, FQGNSA. V shed 5 bases and J 1 base; nucleotides not matched to a gene: 9. The CDR3 has 17 amino acids. As DNA, the CDR3 is TGTGCCAGCAGCCCCCCCGGGCTAGCGGGAGGCCAAGAGACCCAGTACTTC. The encoded protein is CASSPPGLAGGQETQYF.

This clone has only a few counts. The rearrangement links TRBV16 to TRBJ1-3; D remains unclear. This CDR3 contains 14 residues. Trimming left V 3 bases short and J 4 bases short, with 10 bases between. The germline V gene encodes CDR1 KGHSY and CDR2 FQNENV. The CDR3 sequence: CASSQSTGGNTIYF. Here the CDR3 DNA reads TGTGCCAGCAGCCAGAGTACGGGAGGAAACACCATATATTTT.

The chain joins TRBV28 to TRBJ1-2; tentative D call: TRBD1 (6 bases). V was cut by 2 bases and J by 1 base, with 11 bases left in between. The V gene's germline CDR1 is MDHEN and CDR2 SYDVKM. The CDR3 covers 15 residues. The CDR3 nucleotides are TGTGCCAGCAGTTTAGTGGTAGGGGGTAACTATGGCTACACCTTC. It yields the protein CASSLVVGGNYGYTF.

The chain couples TRBV4-1 to TRBJ2-7; 8 positions agree with TRBD1. J lost 7 bases, V lost 4 bases, and 9 bases had no gene match. The CDR3 spans 14 residues. Germline assignment: CDR1 MGHRA and CDR2 YSYEKL. The CDR3 DNA is TGCGCCAGCAGCCTTGAGCCAGGGGGCAGGGAGCAGTACTTC. Translating gives CASSLEPGGREQYF.

The chain couples TRBV19 to TRBJ2-7, with 14 nucleotides matching TRBD2. J gave up 3 bases and V 10 bases, and 2 bases lay outside the gene matches. CDR3 size: 13 residues. CDR1 LNHDA and CDR2 SQIVND come from the germline V gene (reference sequence). The CDR3 here is CATGTSGSYEQYF. For the CDR3, the DNA is TGTGCCACTGGGACTAGCGGGAGCTACGAGCAGTACTTC.

The rearrangement joins TRBV28 to TRBJ2-7, with 9 nucleotides matching TRBD1. Germline assignment: CDR1 MDHEN and CDR2 SYDVKM. J was trimmed by 4 bases and V by 3 bases; bases with no gene match: 7. This CDR3 is built from 15 residues. CDR3 sequence: CASSLGEQGAYEQYF. In nucleotides, the CDR3 is TGTGCCAGCAGTTTGGGTGAACAGGGGGCATACGAGCAGTACTTC. The complete variable domain, with remaining parts taken from reference TRBV28 and TRBJ2-7, reads DVKVTQSSRYLVKRTGEKVFLECVQDMDHENMFWYRQDPGLGLRLIYFSYDVKMKEKGDIPEGYSVSREKKERFSLILESASTNQTSMYLCASSLGEQGAYEQYFGPGTRLTVT.

The J gene is TRBJ2-7, the V gene TRBV29-1; D gene uncertain. V shed 4 bases and J shed 3 bases, with 13 bases lying between them. CDR1 and CDR2 (germline): SQVTM, ANQGSEA. This CDR3 comprises 13 residues. CDR3 sequence: CSVVGSNLYEQYF. CDR3 nucleotides: TGCAGCGTTGTCGGTAGTAATCTCTACGAGCAGTACTTC.

This clone was detected only once. The gene calls are TRBV10-3 and TRBJ1-2; TRBD1 agrees at 8 bases. CDR1 is ENHRY, CDR2 SYGVKD, per germline. After removal of 9 bases from V and 7 bases from J, the junction contained 7 bases not matched to a gene. The CDR3 is 12 amino acids. The CDR3 nucleotides are TGTGCCATAGTCGGGACAGGAGGTGGCTACACCTTC. Translating it yields CAIVGTGGGYTF.

The rearrangement links TRBV9 to TRBJ2-2; 12 bases agree with TRBD2. CDR3 size: 19 residues. V dropped 4 bases and J dropped 0; count of bases not matched to a gene: 10. CDR1 is SGDLS, CDR2 YYNGEE, per germline. The CDR3 DNA is TGTGCCAGCAGCATAAGGCAACTAGCGGGAGGCCCGAACACCGGGGAGCTGTTTTTT. This codes for CASSIRQLAGGPNTGELFF. Complete variable domain (other parts from reference TRBV9 and TRBJ2-2): DSGVTQTPKHLITATGQRVTLRCSPRSGDLSVYWYQQSLDQGLQFLIQYYNGEERAKGNILERFSAQQFPDLHSELNLSSLELGDSALYFCASSIRQLAGGPNTGELFFGEGSRLTVL.

This CDR3 is CAWSAQVTGELFF. As DNA, the CDR3 is TGTGCCTGGAGTGCGCAGGTCACCGGGGAGCTGTTTTTT. J is TRBJ2-2 and V is TRBV30; no clear D. The length of the CDR3 is 13 residues. CDR1 and CDR2 (germline): GTSNPN, SVGIG (reference sequence). Trimming took off 1 base at V and 4 bases at J, with 7 bases between the two ends.

This clone has a handful of counts. Other DNA sequences in the same sample also yield this CDR3. The chain is built from TRBV18 and TRBJ2-7; the D is unclear. Deletions cut 0 bases from V and 2 bases from J, with 8 bases between. The CDR3 totals 14 residues. CDR1 is KGHSH, CDR2 LQKENI, per germline. The CDR3 DNA is TGTGCCAGCTCACCACCTGGGCTGCCCTACGAGCAGTACTTC. Its translation is CASSPPGLPYEQYF.

The chain links TRBV5-6 to TRBJ1-4, with D possibly being TRBD1 (5 bases). Germline CDR1 and CDR2: SGHDT and YYEEEE. The CDR3 is made up of 16 amino acids. Trimming removed 4 bases from V and 1 base from J, with 14 bases in between. CDR3 residues: CASSHRPQVTNEKLFF. DNA of the CDR3: TGTGCCAGCAGCCACCGGCCACAGGTAACTAATGAAAAACTGTTTTTT.

The chain carries TRBV4-3 and TRBJ2-5; 11 nucleotides align to TRBD1. The better agreement between TRBJ2-7 and the DNA end casts doubt on the J call. Per the germline V gene, CDR1 is LGHNA and CDR2 is YSLEER. This CDR3 is 16 amino acids long. The CDR3 sequence is CASSPWWTGGLTEQYF. CDR3 bases: TGCGCCAGCAGCCCGTGGTGGACAGGGGGCTTAACCGAGCAGTACTTC.

This clone occurred once. V is TRBV7-2 and J is TRBJ1-2; TRBD1 matches 9 bases. The V gene's germline CDR1 is SGHTA and CDR2 FQGNSA. CDR3 length: 17 residues. Trimming took 5 bases from V and 2 from J; bases not matched to a gene: 12. CDR3 region: CASSHPDRGWKNYGYTF. The CDR3 bases are TGTGCCAGCAGCCACCCGGACAGGGGATGGAAGAACTATGGCTACACCTTC.

The chain has TRBV10-3 and TRBJ2-3; 9 nucleotides agree with TRBD1. The germline V gene encodes CDR1 ENHRY and CDR2 SYGVKD. J was trimmed by 0 bases and V by 6 bases; bases with no gene match: 7. This CDR3 is built from 16 residues. The CDR3 region has the DNA TGTGCCATCAGCGATCCGGGACAGGGAAGCACAGATACGCAGTATTTT. It yields the protein CAISDPGQGSTDTQYF.

This clone was seen more than once but under ten times. The genes are TRBV18 and TRBJ2-5; D is unclear. CDR1 is KGHSH, CDR2 LQKENI, per germline. The CDR3 is 12 residues long. Trimming took 3 bases from V and 2 from J, leaving 4 bases between them. The CDR3 region is CASSPLQETQYF. In DNA form, the CDR3 reads TGTGCCAGCTCACCCCTTCAAGAGACCCAGTACTTC.

V usage is TRBV7-2 and J usage is TRBJ2-2, with 7 bases that match TRBD1. The CDR3 is 15 residues long. V shed 5 bases, J shed 3 bases, and the junction held 6 bases outside the gene matches. Germline V lookup: CDR1 SGHTA, CDR2 FQGNSA. The CDR3 reads CASSGSQGYTGELFF. CDR3 bases: TGTGCCAGCAGCGGATCACAGGGGTACACCGGGGAGCTGTTTTTT.

The V gene is TRBV7-3, the J gene TRBJ1-3, with 9 bases lining up with TRBD1. CDR1 SGHTA and CDR2 FQGTGA come from the germline V gene. Losses at the gene ends were 8 bases for V and 3 bases for J; bases not matched to a gene: 17. The length of the CDR3 is 18 residues. CDR3 loop: CASLAPGTGIGGGNTIYF. As DNA, the CDR3 is TGTGCCAGCCTGGCCCCCGGGACAGGGATCGGAGGTGGAAACACCATATATTTT.

The rearrangement uses TRBV16 and TRBJ2-4; D call uncertain. CDR1 KGHSY and CDR2 FQNENV come from the germline V gene. This CDR3 comprises 16 residues. Trimming left V 2 bases short and J 0 bases short, with 11 bases between. CDR3 in DNA: TGTGCCAGCAGCCAAGGCAGCCTAGTAGCCAAAAACATTCAGTACTTC. Translating gives CASSQGSLVAKNIQYF. Together with reference TRBV16 and TRBJ2-4, the CDR3 gives the full variable domain: GEEVAQTPKHLVRGEGQKAKLYCAPIKGHSYVFWYQQVLKNEFKFLISFQNENVFDETGMPKERFSAKCLPNSPCSLEIQATKLEDSAVYFCASSQGSLVAKNIQYFGAGTRLSVL.

The gene calls are TRBV10-1 and TRBJ1-5; D possibly corresponds to TRBD1 (5 bases). The germline V gene encodes CDR1 WNHNN and CDR2 SYGVQD (reference sequence). The CDR3 has 12 amino acids. CDR3 loop: CAKGWGNQPQHF. CDR3 DNA sequence: TGCGCAAAGGGGTGGGGTAATCAGCCCCAGCATTTT.

This chain joins TRBV28 and TRBJ2-7; 8 positions agree with TRBD1. This CDR3 contains 17 residues. Germline V gives CDR1 MDHEN, CDR2 SYDVKM. The junction had 12 bases not matched to a gene; V was cut back by 3 bases and J by 2 bases. CDR3 sequence reads: CASSFPPGTGDTYEQYF. CDR3 in DNA: TGTGCCAGCAGTTTCCCGCCCGGGACAGGCGACACCTACGAGCAGTACTTC. Filled out from reference TRBV28 and TRBJ2-7, the complete variable domain reads DVKVTQSSRYLVKRTGEKVFLECVQDMDHENMFWYRQDPGLGLRLIYFSYDVKMKEKGDIPEGYSVSREKKERFSLILESASTNQTSMYLCASSFPPGTGDTYEQYFGPGTRLTVT.